The 4 T cell receptor beta chains presented below share a single source sample, sequenced in a study of metastatic and nonmetastatic thyroid tumors (dated by TCRdb to about 2020). Receptor libraries were prepared by PCR. Data came from an Illumina HiSeq 4000. TCRdb reworked the public reads: Q25 trimming with fastp, MiXCR clone assembly, productive beta chains retained. This sample is represented by 21,000 or so clones; roughly 11% of them were singletons. Clones ranked in the top ten supply 25% to 35% of the sample. No patient had received any treatment before thyroid surgery. Specimen: blood. Source of these receptors: a female donor with papillary thyroid cancer or a benign thyroid nodule (not recorded which). Some clones in this sample may be carry-over from other donors' samples.

The table lists this clone with many counts. The gene calls are TRBV12-3 or TRBV12-4 and TRBJ1-1; possibly TRBD1 for D (6 bases). Trimming stripped 5 bases from V and 5 bases from J, with 18 bases between. The CDR3 totals 15 residues. CDR3 sequence (DNA): TGTGCCAGCAGTCCCTCCGGACCAGGGGATACTGAAGCTTTCTTT. It yields the protein CASSPSGPGDTEAFF.

Ten or more counts support this clone. The sample contains more than one DNA sequence encoding this CDR3. This rearrangement joins TRBV6-1 to TRBJ1-5; unclear D gene. Between the trimmed V and J ends, which lost 9 bases and 2 bases, there was a span of 14 bases. This CDR3 spans 14 amino acids. The germline CDR1 and CDR2 sequences are MNHNS and SASEGT. CDR3 in amino acids: CARTPLRRNQPQHF. In DNA, the CDR3 is TGTGCCAGGACTCCCCTCAGGCGCAATCAGCCCCAGCATTTT.

This clone is medium-sized in the sample. The rearrangement uses TRBV27 and TRBJ2-2, with TRBD2 identical over 8 bases. V dropped 3 bases and J dropped 5; count of bases not matched to a gene: 5. CDR3 length: 15 amino acids. Germline CDR1 reads MNHEY; CDR2 reads SMNVEV (reference sequence). This CDR3 reads CASSFGSGATGELFF. The CDR3 bases are TGTGCCAGCAGTTTTGGTAGCGGGGCGACCGGGGAGCTGTTTTTT.

This clone was seen repeatedly, ten times or more. V and J are TRBV7-2 and TRBJ2-5; TRBD2 agrees at 8 bases. The CDR3 has 15 amino acids. CDR1 and CDR2 (germline): SGHTA, FQGNSA. Trimming removed 6 bases from V and 4 bases from J; junction bases left unmatched: 10. The CDR3 sequence: CASRLGLVSGETQYF. Here the CDR3 DNA reads TGTGCCAGCAGGTTGGGACTAGTTAGTGGAGAGACCCAGTACTTC.